This T cell receptor beta chain was sequenced in a study of CD8+ T cells in alopecia areata. Overall study: Treated individuals took tofacitinib by mouth, 5 to 10 mg twice daily. Tofacitinib exposure lasted 6 to 18 months, followed by 6 months off drug.

Treatment here: oral pan-JAK inhibitor, 5-10 mg twice daily. Study outcomes and limitations: Administration of tofacitinib significantly diminished scalp clonality and expanded CD8+ clones within the top 100. One nonresponder leaves baseline CD8+ expansion's link to response uncertain.

Reverse transcription of extracted RNA yielded cDNA, which provided the sequencing template. Clones were sequenced by immunoSEQ multiplex PCR, and TCRdb holds only the in-frame ones, with some missing. The table lists under 250,000 clones, less than 75% of them singletons. In germline, CDR1 is SGHTA, CDR2 FQGTGA. V was pared by 6 bases and J by 8 bases, with 23 bases between. CDR3 length: 16 amino acids. Remarks on this clone: What it recognizes is unknown.

The specimen was CD4+ T cells sorted from blood, collected at week 4, from a patient treated with tofacitinib. This sequence joins TRBV7-3 and TRBJ2-1; tentatively, D is TRBD1 (6 bases). The sequence came from a human donor with alopecia areata. This CDR3 is CASSQNQRFGGDEQFF. Written as DNA, the CDR3 is TGTGCCAGCAGTCAGAACCAGAGGTTTGGGGGCGATGAGCAGTTCTTC.